This T cell receptor (beta chain) came from a study of identical twins. Per the germline V gene, CDR1 is KGHDR and CDR2 is SFDVKD. Trimming removed 0 bases from V and 5 bases from J, with 12 bases in between. This CDR3 comprises 16 residues. TCRdb ran MiXCR on the 5' RACE reads and lists one entry per CDR3 protein. Here the sample spans more than 1.5 million distinct CDR3 sequences, under 35% being singletons. The sample consisted of cord blood. The chain employs TRBV24-1 and TRBJ2-2, with a possible D match to TRBD1 (6 bases). This clonotype was obtained from a newborn girl in good health. CDR3 sequence: CATSDLRGFVTGELFF. The CDR3 DNA follows: TGTGCCACCAGTGATTTGAGGGGGTTCGTGACCGGGGAGCTGTTTTTT.